This T cell receptor (beta chain) emerged from a study of blood T cell repertoires in COVID-19. Here immunoSEQ multiplex PCR was the method, and the copy in TCRdb shows in-frame clones only, minus some. The table lists approximately 490,000 clones, roughly nine tenths of them singletons. The germline V and J ends were trimmed by 5 bases and 5 bases, with 14 bases remaining between them. The CDR3 is made up of 14 amino acids. Germline values: CDR1 SGHRS, CDR2 YFSETQ. The specimen sequenced was PBMCs or T cells enriched from blood (not recorded which). The chain uses TRBV5-1 and TRBJ1-5; weak D call: TRBD1 (5 bases). The sequence was obtained from a woman aged 55 to 70 who had recovered from COVID-19. The CDR3 DNA reads as TGCGCCAGCAGTTGGCAGGGTGGGGATCAGCCCCAGCATTTT. It codes for CASSWQGGDQPQHF.